This T cell receptor beta chain was identified during a study of response to subunit inactivated influenza vaccine. General study results and limits: After each seasonal influenza vaccination, few new T cells are recruited, the authors suggested.

V shed 0 bases and J shed 7 bases, with 13 bases lying between them. This CDR3 is built from 16 residues. Per germline, CDR1 LGHNA and CDR2 YSLEER. Regarding this clonotype: Its antigen is not known.

TCRdb fed the RT-PCR reads into MiXCR, producing one record per CDR3 protein. The table includes over 650,000 distinct CDR3 sequences, about a fifth detected once. The chain joins TRBV4-3 to TRBJ1-6; possibly TRBD1 for D (5 bases). This TCR was recovered from a man aged 45-65 years who received an inactivated influenza vaccine. Sequencing used PBMCs from blood, obtained 5 days after vaccination. The CDR3 nucleotides are TGCGCCAGCAGCCAAGATAGATGGCAGGGCAATTCACCCCTCCACTTT. Translating gives CASSQDRWQGNSPLHF.